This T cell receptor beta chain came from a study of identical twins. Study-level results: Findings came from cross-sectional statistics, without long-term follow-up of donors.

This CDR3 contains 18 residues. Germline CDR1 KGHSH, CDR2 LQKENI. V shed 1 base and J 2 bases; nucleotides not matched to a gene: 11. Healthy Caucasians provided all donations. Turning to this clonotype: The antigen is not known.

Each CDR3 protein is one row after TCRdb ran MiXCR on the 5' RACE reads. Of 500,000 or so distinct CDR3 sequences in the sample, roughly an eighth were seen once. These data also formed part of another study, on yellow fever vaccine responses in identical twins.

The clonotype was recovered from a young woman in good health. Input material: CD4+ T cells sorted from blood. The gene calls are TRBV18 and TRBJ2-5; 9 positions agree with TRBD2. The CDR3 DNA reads TGTGCCAGCTCACCACAACCCTTCCCAGCGGGGGGACAAGAGACCCAGTACTTC. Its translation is CASSPQPFPAGGQETQYF.